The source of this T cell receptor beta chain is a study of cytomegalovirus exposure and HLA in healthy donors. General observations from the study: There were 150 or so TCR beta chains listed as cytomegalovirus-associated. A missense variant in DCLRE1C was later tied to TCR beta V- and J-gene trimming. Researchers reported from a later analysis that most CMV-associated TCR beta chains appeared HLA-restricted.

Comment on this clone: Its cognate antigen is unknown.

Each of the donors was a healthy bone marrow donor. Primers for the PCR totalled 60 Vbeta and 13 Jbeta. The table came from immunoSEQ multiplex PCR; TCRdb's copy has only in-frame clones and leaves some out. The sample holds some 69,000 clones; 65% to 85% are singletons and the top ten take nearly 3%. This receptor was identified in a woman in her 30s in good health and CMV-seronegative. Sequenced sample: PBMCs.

The CDR3 DNA reads TGTGCCAGCAGTGAAGGGACAGGGTGGCCCGGGGAGCTGTTTTTT. This sequence encodes CASSEGTGWPGELFF. The rearrangement joins TRBV6-1 to TRBJ2-2, with 8 bases matching TRBD1. CDR1 and CDR2 (germline): MNHNS, SASEGT. The CDR3 consists of 15 residues. With V trimmed by 1 base and J by 6 bases, 4 bases remained unmatched.